This T cell receptor beta chain emerged from a study of shared clonotypes between healthy human individuals. Overall study context: The cohort comprised a couple of women and a few men. Their ages spanned 18 to 49 years.

Profiled with immunoSEQ multiplex PCR; TCRdb holds only in-frame clones, not every one. This table holds millions of clones, about 95% found once. V was clipped by 5 bases and J by 7 bases, with 9 bases between them. Per the germline V gene, CDR1 is KGHSH and CDR2 is LQKENI. The CDR3 totals 12 residues. General study findings and limits: Naive subsets generally had larger estimated richness than memory subsets.

CD45RO-negative, CCR7-positively selected cells formed the naive CD8 fraction, excluding terminally differentiated effector memory CD45RA+ cells. About this clone: The antigen is unknown.

V usage is TRBV18 and J usage is TRBJ2-1; no reliable D call. Sequencing was performed on naive CD8+ T cells sorted from blood. This receptor was taken from a man aged 18 to 29 in good health. The chain's CDR3 is CASSWIGNEQFF. The CDR3 DNA sequence: TGTGCCAGCTCATGGATAGGGAATGAGCAGTTCTTC.